Here is one TCR beta chain with its context. Antigen specificity is unknown. This sample is part of a study of regulatory T cells in long-lasting Graves disease. Points from the study as a whole: Patients with persistent disease showed a bias toward TRBV28, TRBJ1-2 and TRBJ2-5. It was peripheral blood alone, not thyroid tissue, that was studied.

HTBI primers from iRepertoire and Arm-PCR of CDR3 regions yielded the TCR beta libraries. One entry per CDR3 protein, called by TCRdb with MiXCR from the multiplex PCR reads. This sample has about 530,000 distinct CDR3 sequences, with 15% to 20% found just once. Specified time point: newly diagnosed GD, antithyroid drugs for less than 3 months. The authors made the TCR library using RNA they extracted from PBMCs. Criteria from the American Thyroid Association guidelines were applied to diagnose Graves' disease. Germline CDR1 reads MDHEN; CDR2 reads SYDVKM. V was trimmed by 3 bases and J by 5 bases, leaving 14 bases between them. The CDR3 extends over 15 amino acids. This same sample was also part of a study on T cells in Graves' hyperthyroidism and ophthalmopathy. As that study records: Separation of ophthalmopathy from stable hyperthyroidism was achieved by a 13 V-J model.

This clonotype was sampled from a woman between 40 and 65 years old with Graves disease. The chain employs TRBV28 and TRBJ2-1, with TRBD2 as a possible D gene (5 bases). Sequencing used peripheral blood mononuclear cells (PBMCs), obtained at new diagnosis, from a patient treated with antithyroid drugs. The CDR3 DNA follows: TGTGCCAGCAGTTTGAGTCTACCCGGGGACAATGAGCAGTTCTTC. This encodes CASSLSLPGDNEQFF.